Listed below are T cell receptor beta chains from one sample, sequenced in a study of cytomegalovirus exposure and HLA in healthy donors. The repertoire was sequenced with immunoSEQ multiplex PCR; TCRdb's copy has only in-frame clones and lacks some. The sample holds about 180,000 clones, approximately 88% seen once. Specimen: PBMCs. The receptors were gathered from a man aged 25 to 40 in good health and CMV-seronegative. Each CDR3 is given with its conserved first and last residue. A D gene is named only where the DNA matches it firmly. Rows give clone size only sometimes, using once, few, many, or a class for an expanded clone.

clone_size	d_call	v_call	j_call	cdr3_aa	cdr3_nt
-	TRBD1	TRBV27	TRBJ2-2	CASSLGLGTGSTGELFF	TGTGCCAGCAGTTTAGGGCTAGGGACAGGGTCGACCGGGGAGCTGTTTTTT
-	TRBD1	TRBV5-1	TRBJ2-2	CASSLGQGARTGELFF	TGCGCCAGCAGCTTGGGACAGGGGGCGCGTACCGGGGAGCTGTTTTTT
few	-	TRBV4-1	TRBJ1-1	CASTPRLTGFTEAFF	TGCGCCAGCACGCCCAGACTAACAGGGTTCACTGAAGCTTTCTTT
-	-	TRBV30	TRBJ1-2	CAWNAGPFIPHGYTF	TGTGCCTGGAATGCGGGACCTTTCATTCCCCATGGCTACACCTTC
-	-	TRBV6-4	TRBJ1-1	CASSEQGDNTEAFF	TGTGCCAGCAGTGAACAGGGTGATAACACTGAAGCTTTCTTT
few	-	TRBV19	TRBJ2-5	CASSIVALRQGETQYF	TGTGCCAGTAGTATAGTCGCACTTCGGCAGGGAGAGACCCAGTACTTC
-	-	TRBV20-1	TRBJ2-3	CSAPRDTQYF	TGCAGTGCCCCGAGAGATACGCAGTATTTT
once	TRBD1	TRBV27	TRBJ1-4	CASSRQGATNEKLFF	TGTGCCAGCAGCCGACAGGGGGCGACTAATGAAAAACTGTTTTTT
-	TRBD1	TRBV5-1	TRBJ2-1	CASSLEGQVYNEQFF	TGCGCCAGCAGCTTGGAGGGACAGGTCTACAATGAGCAGTTCTTC
few	-	TRBV7-9	TRBJ2-7	CASSLAGPLSYEQYF	TGTGCCAGCAGCTTAGCGGGCCCCCTCTCCTACGAGCAGTACTTC
-	TRBD2	TRBV5-1	TRBJ2-3	CASSHPGTSGAVRTDTQYF	TGCGCCAGCAGCCACCCCGGGACTAGCGGGGCCGTTCGCACAGATACGCAGTATTTT
-	TRBD1	TRBV5-1	TRBJ1-4	CASSPEGQAGEKLFF	TGCGCCAGCAGCCCCGAGGGACAGGCCGGTGAAAAACTGTTTTTT
-	-	TRBV5-1	TRBJ2-5	CASSSTVSQETQYF	TGCGCCAGCAGCTCGACTGTGTCCCAAGAGACCCAGTACTTC
-	-	TRBV9	TRBJ1-2	CASSRGGDYGYTF	TGTGCCAGCAGCCGCGGGGGGGATTATGGCTACACCTTC
-	-	TRBV6-5	TRBJ1-3	CASSQNRDAGNTIYF	TGTGCCAGCAGTCAAAACAGGGATGCTGGAAACACCATATATTTT
-	TRBD1	TRBV27	TRBJ1-2	CASSLSGTSRDRVGGYTF	TGTGCCAGCAGTTTATCTGGAACGTCCCGGGACAGGGTTGGTGGCTACACCTTC
-	TRBD1	TRBV5-1	TRBJ1-1	CASSEPGQGVTEAFF	TGCGCCAGCAGCGAACCGGGACAGGGGGTAACTGAAGCTTTCTTT
-	TRBD1	TRBV7-2	TRBJ1-4	CASSPRDRATNEKLFF	TGTGCCAGCAGCCCTAGAGACAGGGCAACTAATGAAAAACTGTTTTTT
-	-	TRBV12-1	TRBJ1-2	CASSFATPGHPGYGYTF	TGTGCCAGCAGCTTTGCGACTCCGGGACATCCGGGGTATGGCTACACCTTC
-	TRBD1	TRBV4-2	TRBJ1-3	CASSRTGGSGNTIYF	TGTGCCAGCAGCCGGACAGGGGGCTCTGGAAACACCATATATTTT
-	-	TRBV2	TRBJ2-1	CASSEWGVYNEQFF	TGTGCCAGCAGTGAATGGGGGGTTTACAATGAGCAGTTCTTC
-	-	TRBV19	TRBJ2-7	CASSIVPGQTYEQYF	TGTGCCAGTAGTATAGTCCCCGGACAGACCTACGAGCAGTACTTC
once	-	TRBV11-3	TRBJ2-5	CASSTGSDKTQYF	TGTGCCAGCAGTACCGGAAGCGATAAGACCCAGTACTTC
-	TRBD2	TRBV5-1	TRBJ2-1	CASSYIAGVSYNEQFF	TGCGCCAGCAGCTACATAGCGGGTGTCTCCTACAATGAGCAGTTCTTC
-	-	TRBV29-1	TRBJ2-7	CSVGTPPHYEQYF	TGCAGCGTTGGAACCCCCCCTCACTACGAGCAGTACTTC
-	TRBD1	TRBV5-1	TRBJ2-2	CASSLKDRGGTGELFF	TGCGCCAGCAGCTTAAAGGACAGGGGAGGCACCGGGGAGCTGTTTTTT
once	TRBD2	TRBV4-2	TRBJ2-3	CASSSGGSTDTQYF	TGTGCCAGCAGTAGCGGGGGAAGCACAGATACGCAGTATTTT
-	-	TRBV15	TRBJ2-3	CATSRVLGAGADTQYF	TGTGCCACCAGCAGAGTGTTGGGGGCGGGGGCAGATACGCAGTATTTT
-	-	TRBV21-1	TRBJ2-7	CASSKNSRFYEQYF	TGTGCCAGCAGCAAGAACAGCAGATTTTACGAGCAGTACTTC